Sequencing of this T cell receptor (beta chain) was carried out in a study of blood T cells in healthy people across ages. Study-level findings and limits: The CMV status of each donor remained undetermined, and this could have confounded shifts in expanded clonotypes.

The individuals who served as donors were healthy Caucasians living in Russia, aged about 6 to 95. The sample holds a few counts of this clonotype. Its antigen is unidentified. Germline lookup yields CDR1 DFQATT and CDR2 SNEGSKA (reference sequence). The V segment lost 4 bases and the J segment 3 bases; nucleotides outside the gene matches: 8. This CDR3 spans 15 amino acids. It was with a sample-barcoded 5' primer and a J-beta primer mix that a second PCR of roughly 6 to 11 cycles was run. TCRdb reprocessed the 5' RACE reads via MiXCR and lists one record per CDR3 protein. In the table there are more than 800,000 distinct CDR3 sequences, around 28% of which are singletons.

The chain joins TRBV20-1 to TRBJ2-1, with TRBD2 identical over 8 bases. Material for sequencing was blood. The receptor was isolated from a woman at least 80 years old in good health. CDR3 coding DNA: TGCAGTGCTAAGGCCTGTCGGGGGGGCTACAATGAGCAGTTCTTC. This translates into CSAKACRGGYNEQFF.